Below are 2 T cell receptor beta chains sequenced from a single sample in a study of shared clonotypes between healthy human individuals. Data came from immunoSEQ multiplex PCR; TCRdb stores just in-frame clones and leaves some out. The repertoire holds more than 2,000,000 clones, with just over 90% as singletons. Material: naive CD4+ T cells from PBMCs. As to subset: CD45RA+ positively selected. These receptors were collected from a man aged 18 to 30 in good health. Some clones in this sample may be carry-over from other donors' samples.

For the CDR3, the DNA is TGTGCCAGCAGTGGCGTAGGGTCTAACTCTGGGGCCAACGTCCTGACTTTC. Encoded protein: CASSGVGSNSGANVLTF. V gene TRBV2 combines with J gene TRBJ2-6, with no clear D. Deletions cut 4 bases from V and 0 bases from J, with 13 bases between. This CDR3 spans 17 amino acids. Germline V gene sequence: CDR1 SNHLY, CDR2 FYNNEI.

V usage is TRBV7-6 and J usage is TRBJ2-1; 11 nucleotides align to TRBD2. The CDR3 is 16 amino acids. Germline V CDR1 and CDR2: SGHVS, FNYEAQ. Trimming cost V 6 bases and J 12 bases; bases outside gene matches: 16. CDR3 in amino acids: CASSPGGVLAGGAQFF. The CDR3 region has the DNA TGTGCCAGCAGTCCCGGGGGGGTCCTAGCGGGAGGCGCGCAGTTCTTC.